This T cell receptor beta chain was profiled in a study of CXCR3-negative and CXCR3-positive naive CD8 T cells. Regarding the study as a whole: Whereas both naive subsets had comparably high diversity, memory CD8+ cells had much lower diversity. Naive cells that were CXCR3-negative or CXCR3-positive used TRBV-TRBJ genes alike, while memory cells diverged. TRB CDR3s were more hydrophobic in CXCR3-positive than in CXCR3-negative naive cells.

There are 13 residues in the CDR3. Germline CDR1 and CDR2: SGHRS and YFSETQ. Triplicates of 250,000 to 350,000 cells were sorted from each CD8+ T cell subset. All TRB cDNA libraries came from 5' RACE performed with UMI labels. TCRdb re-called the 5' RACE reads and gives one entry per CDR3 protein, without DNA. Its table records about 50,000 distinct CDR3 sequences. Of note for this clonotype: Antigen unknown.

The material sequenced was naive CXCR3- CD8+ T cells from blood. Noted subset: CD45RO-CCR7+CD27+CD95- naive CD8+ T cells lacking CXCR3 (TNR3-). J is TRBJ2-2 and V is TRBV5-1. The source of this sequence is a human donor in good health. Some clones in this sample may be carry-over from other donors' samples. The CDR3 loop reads CASNGPNTGELFF.